The rows below give T cell receptor beta chains drawn from one sample of a study of naive and memory T cell subsets. From the UMI-ligation and nested PCR reads, TCRdb called clonotypes with MiXCR, one entry per CDR3 protein. The profile shows around 93,000 distinct CDR3 sequences, approximately 11% of them singletons. The material sequenced was naive CD4+ T cells from blood. Source of these receptors: a human donor in good health. The CDR3 runs from the conserved cysteine through the conserved F or W. The D gene is left open where the match is weak. Clone size, where shown, is once, few, many, or a class for clones that have expanded.

>-|TRBJ2-1|14|TRBV30|-
TGTGCCTGGAGTGACGGAGCGGGCCGAGGCCAGCAGTTCTTC
CAWSDGAGRGQQFF
>many|TRBJ2-5|14|TRBV11-3|-
TGTGCCAGCAGCTTAGGCGGGGTCCAAGAGACCCAGTACTTC
CASSLGGVQETQYF
>few|TRBJ2-5|11|TRBV20-1|-
TGCAGTGCTCTGGACCAAGAGACCCAGTACTTC
CSALDQETQYF
>few|TRBJ1-4|15|TRBV7-2|TRBD1
TGTGCCAGCAGCCGGTTGAGGGGGCCGGATGAAAAACTGTTTTTT
CASSRLRGPDEKLFF
>many|TRBJ2-7|16|TRBV6-2/TRBV6-3|TRBD1
TGTGCCAGCAGTTACGCGCCGGGACAGCCTGTCTACGAGCAGTACTTC
CASSYAPGQPVYEQYF
>few|TRBJ2-7|16|TRBV27|TRBD2
TGTGCCAGCATCCTCACACTAGCGGGGGGGGCCTACGAGCAGTACTTC
CASILTLAGGAYEQYF
>many|TRBJ1-1|12|TRBV7-9|-
TGTGCCAGCACTCAAAACCGGGGGGAAGCTTTCTTT
CASTQNRGEAFF
>many|TRBJ1-2|13|TRBV20-1|-
TGCAGTGCACCGAACCAGGCGAACTATGGCTACACCTTC
CSAPNQANYGYTF
>few|TRBJ1-1|16|TRBV7-6|TRBD1
TGTGCCAGCAGCTTAGGGGACAGGGCAGGGGACACTGAAGCTTTCTTT
CASSLGDRAGDTEAFF
>few|TRBJ1-1|14|TRBV6-2/TRBV6-3|-
TGTGCCAGCAGTTACCTAACCGGGGGTACTGAAGCTTTCTTT
CASSYLTGGTEAFF
>few|TRBJ2-2|16|TRBV12-3/TRBV12-4|-
TGTGCCAGCAGTTTAGCGCGTGGGGGAGACACCGGGGAGCTGTTTTTT
CASSLARGGDTGELFF
>few|TRBJ2-1|14|TRBV4-1|TRBD2
TGCGCCAGCAGCCAAGTGCTAGCGGGTGATGAGCAGTTCTTC
CASSQVLAGDEQFF
>many|TRBJ1-5|14|TRBV10-3|-
TGTGCCATCAGTGAGTTGGGCAGGGATCAGCCCCAGCATTTT
CAISELGRDQPQHF
>-|TRBJ1-5|16|TRBV6-5|-
TGTGCCAGCAGTTATGCTGGAATGGGTAGCAATCAGCCCCAGCATTTT
CASSYAGMGSNQPQHF
>-|TRBJ2-7|12|TRBV5-1|-
TGCGCCAGCAGTACCCCTGGGGGCGAGCAGTACTTC
CASSTPGGEQYF
>few|TRBJ1-3|16|TRBV29-1|-
TGCAGCGTTTCGGGTTACAGGAGCCACTCTGGAAACACCATATATTTT
CSVSGYRSHSGNTIYF
>-|TRBJ2-1|17|TRBV27|TRBD2
TGTGCCAGCATTAGCGGGGGGGCCGGGAGCGGCTACAATGAGCAGTTCTTC
CASISGGAGSGYNEQFF
>few|TRBJ2-2|16|TRBV12-3/TRBV12-4|TRBD2
TGTGCCAGCAGTCGACTAGCGGGGGAGTACACCGGGGAGCTGTTTTTT
CASSRLAGEYTGELFF
>few|TRBJ2-1|16|TRBV1|-
TGCACCAGCAGCCACCAGACAGGGGATCTATACAATGAGCAGTTCTTC
CTSSHQTGDLYNEQFF
>-|TRBJ1-1|16|TRBV7-3|-
TGTGCCAGCAGCCTTTCATCGTCGGGGGCGGCTGTGAAGGCTTTCTTT
CASSLSSSGAAVKAFF
>-|TRBJ1-1|17|TRBV4-3|-
TGCGCCAGCAGCCAAGGTAGGATCGCGAACGGGGGGACTGAAGCTTTCTTT
CASSQGRIANGGTEAFF
>-|TRBJ2-3|13|TRBV10-3|TRBD2
TGTGCCACCACTAGCGGGAGCACAGATACGCAGTATTTT
CATTSGSTDTQYF
>-|TRBJ2-6|15|TRBV21-1|-
TGTGCCAGCAGCAAAACAGGGTTCGGGGCCAACGTCCTGACTTTC
CASSKTGFGANVLTF
>-|TRBJ2-7|11|TRBV10-3|-
TGTGCCATCAGGACTAGCTACGAGCAGTACTTC
CAIRTSYEQYF
>-|TRBJ1-1|10|TRBV29-1|-
TGCAGCGTCCTACACCGTGAAGCTTTCTTT
CSVLHREAFF
>few|TRBJ2-3|14|TRBV5-1|-
TGCGCCAGCAGCTTGACAGCAGCCACAGATACGCAGTATTTT
CASSLTAATDTQYF
>many|TRBJ2-1|15|TRBV20-1|TRBD2
TGCAGTGCTTTCCCTAGCGGAAAAGCCCAGTATGAGCAGTTCTTC
CSAFPSGKAQYEQFF
>many|TRBJ2-7|12|TRBV30|-
TGTGCCACGGAAGGAAATTTCTACGAGCAGTACTTC
CATEGNFYEQYF
>few|TRBJ2-1|18|TRBV11-2|TRBD2
TGTGCCAGCAGGGGACTAGCGGGGCCAGCCAGCTCCTACAATGAGCAGTTCTTC
CASRGLAGPASSYNEQFF